Listed here are 8 T cell receptor beta chains from one sample, sequenced in a study of OX40 agonist ivuxolimab in advanced cancers. Clones were sequenced by immunoSEQ multiplex PCR, and TCRdb holds only the in-frame ones, with some missing. The data hold 78,000 or so clones, with about 88% observed a single time. Sequencing was performed on CD4+ or CD8+ T cells sorted from blood, taken in a trial of the OX40 agonist ivuxolimab. These receptors were obtained from an adult with an advanced solid tumor such as melanoma, head and neck, liver or kidney cancer.

The V gene is TRBV29-1, the J gene TRBJ1-2; 7 positions match TRBD1. The V gene's germline CDR1 is SQVTM and CDR2 ANQGSEA. V lost 3 bases, J lost 6 bases, and 1 base stayed unmatched. The CDR3 spans 11 residues. The DNA for the CDR3 is TGCAGCGTTGACCAGGGGGATGGCTACACCTTC. Protein product: CSVDQGDGYTF.

The chain is built from TRBV7-4 and TRBJ2-1, with 7 bases aligning to TRBD2. V lost 5 bases, J lost 4 bases, and 11 bases stayed unmatched. The CDR3 has 16 residues. CDR1 SGHVT and CDR2 SQSDAQ come from the germline V gene. CDR3 nucleotides: TGTGCCAGCAGCGCACCGGGACTACCAATATACAATGAGCAGTTCTTC. Translated: CASSAPGLPIYNEQFF.

The chain recombines TRBV15 with TRBJ2-5; no reliable D call. The last part of the DNA fits TRBJ2-7 better; the J call may be wrong. CDR1 LNHNV and CDR2 YYDKDF come from the germline V gene (reference sequence). The CDR3 is 15 residues long. As DNA, the CDR3 is TGTGCCACCAGCAGAGATTACAGTGAGACCTACGAGCAGTACTTC. It specifies CATSRDYSETYEQYF.

This rearrangement joins TRBV11-2 to TRBJ2-2, with TRBD2 matching over 7 bases. The CDR3 is 15 residues long. V shed 4 bases and J 5 bases; nucleotides not matched to a gene: 7. Germline assignment: CDR1 SGHAT and CDR2 FQNNGV. The CDR3 protein is CASSSPRLATGELFF. CDR3 DNA sequence: TGTGCCAGCAGCTCCCCTCGACTAGCTACCGGGGAGCTGTTTTTT.

The chain combines TRBV6-1 with TRBJ2-1, with D hard to call. The V end was cut by 2 bases, the J end by 0 bases, with 5 bases between. From germline, CDR1 is MNHNS and CDR2 SASEGT. The CDR3 has 14 amino acids. DNA of the CDR3: TGTGCCAGCAGTGAATCTTCCTCCTACAATGAGCAGTTCTTC. Translation gives CASSESSSYNEQFF.

The chain links TRBV6-1 to TRBJ1-5; 9 bases are shared with TRBD1. CDR3 length: 15 amino acids. V lost 5 bases, J lost 3 bases, and 5 bases stayed unmatched. Germline lookup yields CDR1 MNHNS and CDR2 SASEGT. CDR3 in DNA: TGTGCCAGCAGTACAGGGGGCCACTTCAATCAGCCCCAGCATTTT. It encodes CASSTGGHFNQPQHF.

The chain uses TRBV28 and TRBJ2-3; 9 bases map to TRBD2. J was trimmed by 2 bases and V by 5 bases; bases with no gene match: 8. CDR1 and CDR2 from the germline V gene are MDHEN and SYDVKM. CDR3 size: 16 residues. The CDR3 DNA sequence: TGTGCCAGCAGTGAGATAGCTAGCGGGGTCACAGATACGCAGTATTTT. Amino acids: CASSEIASGVTDTQYF.

This chain links TRBV7-9 with TRBJ2-1, with D possibly TRBD2 on 7 matching bases. Germline V gene data show CDR1 as SEHNR and CDR2 as FQNEAQ (reference sequence). This CDR3 region has 15 residues. The ends were cut back, 3 bases at V and 15 bases at J, with 24 bases in the middle. CDR3 nucleotides: TGTGCCAGCAGCTTGGTAGACGGGTACCGGGGGGCGGCGTTCTTC. It specifies CASSLVDGYRGAAFF.